This T cell receptor beta chain was identified in a study of blood T cell repertoires in COVID-19 (dated by TCRdb to about 2020). About the investigation overall: The collaborator samples originated in the United States, Italy and Spain and spanned the acute and convalescent phases of COVID-19. Where available, HLA class I and class II types were obtained from metadata supplied by the sample provider rather than from assay-based typing. The prospective study material was composed of cDNA or gDNA derived from T cells, B-cell-depleted T cells, or PBMCs. The sample metadata nearly always contained a de-identified subject ID, COVID-19 status, age in years and sex. Subjects who had been exposed to COVID-19, were actively infected with it, or had recovered from it provided the deeply sampled blood TCRbeta repertoires that made up the dataset. The repertoires were made available in a free public database intended to serve as a resource for research on the immune response to SARS-CoV-2. The samples were drawn from two sources: the first 160 participants of the ongoing ImmuneRACE study, and 1,200 or so subjects contributed by 6 global collaborators. Here is what the overall study found, with its caveats: The amount of clinical and demographic metadata varied by source and participant and was provided uncurated.

At one collaborating source in Seattle, patients were enrolled during active infection and were followed longitudinally through the course of disease. Whole blood was collected in K2EDTA tubes by collaborating institutions according to the institutions' own protocols. For TCRbeta analysis, collaborators shipped samples as frozen whole blood, isolated PBMCs, or DNA extracted from either of those sample types. This clone was counted a single time. This receptor's antigen is unknown. It has no much larger one-base neighbor in the sample; base qualities were not kept. The CDR3 measures 14 amino acids from cysteine to phenylalanine. Just the 42-base CDR3 DNA is kept, in frame starting at base 1. The germline V gene sets CDR1 to KGHDR and CDR2 to SFDVKD. At the junction V is shortened by 3 bases and J by 5 bases, with 12 bases in between. The immunoSEQ Assay, a bias-controlled multiplex PCR, was used to amplify TCRbeta CDR3 regions from genomic DNA. For the original study's pipeline: Within the assay, amplification of reference gene primers was used to estimate how many nucleated cells each sample contained. To quantify the absolute abundance of each unique TCRbeta CDR3 rearrangement, sequence reads were collapsed and filtered. For each sample, productive Simpson clonality was calculated as the square root of Simpson's diversity index over productive rearrangements. What TCRdb holds here is the immuneACCESS table cut down to in-frame rearrangements. Part of the clones is not present; checked against another copy, under half of the missing clones reflect an unresolved V gene, and the others are unexplained. Clonal size and the V and J genes are those of that table, whereas D and trimming came from the DNA. This sample has fewer than 250,000 clones in its table, and 86% of those were observed once. The top ten clones comprise around a tenth of the sample.

Sequences were obtained from peripheral blood. This sequence originates from a man aged 50 to 60 with COVID-19, enrolled during active disease. The chain was built from TRBV24-1 and TRBJ2-5; the D gene is possibly TRBD2, with 5 bases matching. The nucleotides read TGTGCCACCAGTGATCCGGGAAGGGCGGAGACCCAGTACTTC. This codes for CATSDPGRAETQYF.